Each of the 17 T cell receptor beta chains below was sequenced from the same sample in a study of blood T cell repertoires in COVID-19. The repertoire was sequenced with immunoSEQ multiplex PCR; TCRdb's copy has only in-frame clones and lacks some. The data contain about 73,000 clones, around 83% of them singletons. Sequencing was performed on peripheral blood. The receptors come from a man aged 45-65 years with active COVID-19.

This clone showed up just a few times. The chain has TRBV2 and TRBJ1-6; maybe TRBD1 (6 bases). Looked up from germline, CDR1 is SNHLY and CDR2 is FYNNEI. Trimming removed 10 bases from V and 5 bases from J, with 21 bases in between. This CDR3 contains 16 residues. The CDR3 bases are TGTGCCAAGCAGCGGACGGCGGGGGCGAATAATTCACCCCTCCACTTT. Its protein product is CAKQRTAGANNSPLHF.

The DNA for the CDR3 is TGTGCCAGCAGTTGGACTAGCGGCCGCCAAGAGACCCAGTACTTC. This codes for CASSWTSGRQETQYF. V is TRBV11-2 and J is TRBJ2-5; 10 positions agree with TRBD2. J lost 1 base, V lost 6 bases, and 5 bases had no gene match. Germline loops: CDR1 SGHAT, CDR2 FQNNGV. This CDR3 spans 15 amino acids.

The rearrangement links TRBV11-2 to TRBJ1-5; D possibly corresponds to TRBD1 (5 bases). The V end was cut by 3 bases, the J end by 5 bases, with 14 bases between. From germline, CDR1 is SGHAT and CDR2 FQNNGV. The CDR3 sequence is 15 residues long. This CDR3 reads CASSLGPYSYQPQHF. The CDR3 region has the DNA TGTGCCAGCAGCTTGGGGCCGTACAGCTATCAGCCCCAGCATTTT.

V is TRBV27 and J is TRBJ2-7; D is perhaps TRBD1 (5 bases). Per germline, CDR1 MNHEY and CDR2 SMNVEV (reference sequence). The CDR3 consists of 13 residues. Trimming shortened V by 2 bases and J by 0 bases, and 5 bases separated the two germline ends. The CDR3 sequence is CASSLDSSYEQYF. For the CDR3, the DNA is TGTGCCAGCAGTTTAGACAGCTCCTACGAGCAGTACTTC.

This chain connects TRBV25-1 to TRBJ2-1; weak D call: TRBD2 (7 bases). This CDR3 has 16 amino acids. CDR1 is MGHDK and CDR2 is SYGVNS in the germline V gene. The V gene lost 1 base and the J gene lost 6 bases, with 16 bases spanning the gap. Here the CDR3 reads CASSELEGGGPNEQFF. In DNA, the CDR3 is TGTGCCAGCAGTGAATTGGAGGGGGGGGGCCCCAATGAGCAGTTCTTC.

The chain couples TRBV19 to TRBJ2-2; D not certain. CDR1 LNHDA and CDR2 SQIVND come from the germline V gene (reference sequence). The CDR3 sequence is 14 residues long. V lost 1 base and J 2 bases, leaving 5 bases between the germline ends. CDR3 coding DNA: TGTGCCAGTAGTATAGCCGGTAACACCGGGGAGCTGTTTTTT. Protein sequence: CASSIAGNTGELFF.

J is TRBJ2-1 and V is TRBV6-5; 9 nucleotides agree with TRBD2. The trim removed 5 bases at V and 4 bases at J, leaving 6 bases unmatched. The germline V gene has CDR1 MNHEY and CDR2 SVGAGI. The CDR3 is made up of 15 amino acids. The CDR3 spells CASSPRLAEYNEQFF. CDR3 DNA sequence: TGTGCCAGCAGTCCCAGACTAGCGGAGTACAATGAGCAGTTCTTC.

V and J are TRBV27 and TRBJ2-2; tentative D call: TRBD2 (5 bases). Germline CDR1 is MNHEY and CDR2 is SMNVEV (reference sequence). This CDR3 spans 14 amino acids. Trimming removed 4 bases from V and 1 base from J, with 7 bases in between. The CDR3 nucleotides are TGTGCCAGCAGTTCAGGACTGAACACCGGGGAGCTGTTTTTT. Encoded protein: CASSSGLNTGELFF.

This clone was picked up one time. This rearrangement joins TRBV6-1 to TRBJ1-1, with TRBD1 as a possible D gene (5 bases). Trimming removed 2 bases from V and 7 bases from J, with 14 bases in between. CDR3 length: 14 residues. CDR1 is MNHNS and CDR2 is SASEGT in the germline V gene. The CDR3 reads CASSEIWGLGEAFF. CDR3 coding DNA: TGTGCCAGCAGTGAAATTTGGGGACTGGGTGAAGCTTTCTTT.

The chain employs TRBV27 and TRBJ2-7; maybe TRBD1 (5 bases). CDR3 length equals 14 residues. Germline CDR1 is MNHEY and CDR2 is SMNVEV (reference sequence). Trimming cost V 3 bases and J 0 bases, with 9 bases left between them. The CDR3 sequence is CASSLGPPSYEQYF. CDR3 DNA: TGTGCCAGCAGTTTGGGGCCCCCCTCCTACGAGCAGTACTTC.

The chain couples TRBV5-5 to TRBJ2-7; 7 bases map to TRBD1. The CDR3 runs to 14 residues. Germline values: CDR1 SGHKS, CDR2 YYEKEE (reference sequence). J gave up 7 bases and V 6 bases, and 13 bases lay outside the gene matches. The CDR3 region is CASTRDRQRGEQYF. Here the CDR3 DNA reads TGTGCCAGCACCCGGGACAGACAGAGAGGGGAGCAGTACTTC.

This clone was seen just once. V usage is TRBV9 and J usage is TRBJ2-3; TRBD2 aligns across 9 bases. In germline, CDR1 is SGDLS, CDR2 YYNGEE. The CDR3 has 15 residues. J was trimmed by 4 bases and V by 10 bases; bases with no gene match: 13. In DNA, the CDR3 is TGTGCCTCAGACTTCGCGGGGGGGGGCGCAGATACGCAGTATTTT. Its protein product is CASDFAGGGADTQYF.

This clone was counted a single time. The rearrangement links TRBV9 to TRBJ2-3, with 12 bases that match TRBD2. The length of the CDR3 is 17 residues. The germline V gene has CDR1 SGDLS and CDR2 YYNGEE. The V and J ends lost 0 bases and 2 bases, in that order; junction bases with no gene match: 4. The CDR3 bases are TGTGCCAGCAGCGTAGGGGCTAGCGGGAGGGTCACAGATACGCAGTATTTT. This gives the protein CASSVGASGRVTDTQYF.

This chain links TRBV28 with TRBJ2-3; D call uncertain. With 2 bases removed from V and 3 bases from J, the gap between germline ends came to 6 bases. This CDR3 spans 13 amino acids. CDR1 MDHEN and CDR2 SYDVKM come from the germline V gene. DNA for the CDR3: TGTGCCAGCAGTTTACGCGAGACAGATACGCAGTATTTT. This translates into CASSLRETDTQYF.

This CDR3 reads CASSEGLARLRNEQFF. CDR3 in DNA: TGTGCCAGCAGTGAAGGACTAGCGCGACTCAGAAATGAGCAGTTCTTC. V usage is TRBV2 and J usage is TRBJ2-1, with 8 bases that match TRBD2. Germline CDR1 reads SNHLY; CDR2 reads FYNNEI. Unmatched junction bases numbered 9, after V lost 1 base and J lost 7 bases. This CDR3 is 16 amino acids long.

V and J are TRBV21-1 and TRBJ2-5; TRBD2, the table's D call, lacks a check against the DNA. TRBV21-1 is deemed a pseudogene. This CDR3 is 13 amino acids long. The CDR3 coding sequence is TGTGCCAGCAGCAACTTTCTAGTTGAGACCCAGTACTTC. This encodes CASSNFLVETQYF.

This sequence joins TRBV18 and TRBJ1-1, with D hard to call. Germline V gives CDR1 KGHSH, CDR2 LQKENI. Trimming took off 2 bases at V and 3 bases at J, with 7 bases between the two ends. This CDR3 has 13 amino acids. CDR3 nucleotide sequence: TGTGCCAGCTCACCAGCCAGCGACACTGAAGCTTTCTTT. Amino acid sequence: CASSPASDTEAFF.